Below, one T cell receptor (beta chain) is given with its context. What it recognizes is unknown. Trimming removed 1 base at V and 8 bases at J, with 21 bases between. The CDR3 length is 17 residues. Germline V gives CDR1 LGHDT, CDR2 YNNKEL (reference sequence). TCRdb re-derived calls from the 5' RACE reads in MiXCR, one entry per CDR3 protein. Of 470,000 or so distinct CDR3 sequences listed, more than 25% are singletons. This sample is part of a study of CD8 T cells in ankylosing spondylitis. Whole-study findings and limits: Roughly eight highly homologous variants made up a TCR beta motif that seemed to typify ankylosing spondylitis blood.

Sequencing input: blood, either unsorted or a sorted T cell fraction (not recorded which). The clonotype was recovered from a male donor with ankylosing spondylitis. The chain is built from TRBV3-1 and TRBJ1-3; D remains ambiguous. In DNA form, the CDR3 reads TGTGCCAGCAGCCAAGTCATGGGCCCCCCTTATGGGGACACCATATATTTT. It translates to CASSQVMGPPYGDTIYF.